This passage covers 11 T cell receptor beta chains from one sample sequenced in a study of neurological immune-mediated disorders. TCRdb re-analysed the 5' RACE reads in MiXCR, keeping a single row per CDR3 protein. The sample has 95,000 to 150,000 distinct CDR3 sequences, about 3.2% seen once. The sample taken for sequencing was PBMCs. The source of these receptors is a woman in her 30s with multiple sclerosis.

This clonotype was seen repeatedly, ten times or more. The chain carries TRBV21-1 and TRBJ2-7. TRBV21-1 is a recognized pseudogene. The CDR3 sequence is 11 residues long. The CDR3 nucleotides read TGTGCCAGCAGCACCTGGTACGAGCAGTACTTC. Translation: CASSTWYEQYF.

This clonotype was recorded many times. The rearrangement uses TRBV6-5 and TRBJ2-6; no clear D gene. The CDR3 is made up of 13 amino acids. The germline V gene encodes CDR1 MNHEY and CDR2 SVGAGI. V lost 0 bases and J 3 bases, leaving 0 bases between the germline ends. CDR3 nucleotide sequence: TGTGCCAGCAGTTACTCTGGGGCCAACGTCCTGACTTTC. Amino acid sequence: CASSYSGANVLTF.

This clonotype was found many times. J is TRBJ2-1 and V is TRBV5-1; either TRBD1 or TRBD2 may fit D (5 bases each). The ends were cut back, 5 bases at V and 3 bases at J, with 18 bases in the middle. This CDR3 is built from 16 residues. Per germline, CDR1 SGHRS and CDR2 YFSETQ. The CDR3: CASRPPGRQNYNEQFF. In DNA form, the CDR3 reads TGCGCCAGCAGGCCCCCGGGACGGCAGAACTACAATGAGCAGTTCTTC.

This clonotype was recorded many times. The rearrangement joins TRBV7-9 to TRBJ2-7, with 8 bases fitting TRBD1. Germline V gives CDR1 SEHNR, CDR2 FQNEAQ (reference sequence). Trimming cost V 6 bases and J 4 bases; bases outside gene matches: 8. The CDR3 contains 14 residues. CDR3 loop: CASSKSDRVYEQYF. CDR3 in DNA: TGTGCCAGCAGTAAGTCGGACAGGGTTTACGAGCAGTACTTC.

The sample holds many counts of this clonotype. V gene TRBV20-1 combines with J gene TRBJ2-1; 13 positions match TRBD2. V lost 1 base to trimming and J lost 9 bases; unmatched junction nucleotides: 9. The CDR3 covers 16 residues. CDR1 and CDR2 from the germline V gene are DFQATT and SNEGSKA (reference sequence). The CDR3: CSARVVRTSGSFEQFF. The CDR3 DNA sequence: TGCAGTGCTAGAGTTGTTCGGACTAGCGGGAGTTTTGAGCAGTTCTTC.

This clonotype was seen ten or more times. The chain has TRBV20-1 and TRBJ1-1; 7 nucleotides align to TRBD1. CDR1 is DFQATT, CDR2 SNEGSKA, per germline (reference sequence). The CDR3 has 15 amino acids. The trim removed 5 bases at V and 5 bases at J, leaving 14 bases unmatched. This CDR3 reads CSAPRGGGLGTEAFF. The CDR3 coding sequence is TGCAGTGCTCCCCGAGGAGGGGGCTTGGGGACTGAAGCTTTCTTT.

This clonotype was seen at least ten times. V and J are TRBV10-3 and TRBJ1-6, with TRBD1 matching over 9 bases. Germline trimming cut 0 bases from V and 7 bases from J; bases unmatched to any gene: 4. The CDR3 sequence is 16 residues long. In germline, CDR1 is ENHRY, CDR2 SYGVKD. The CDR3 spells CAISESLQGANSPLHF. The CDR3 DNA follows: TGTGCCATCAGTGAGTCGTTACAGGGGGCCAATTCACCCCTCCACTTT.

At least ten counts were recorded for this clonotype. This chain uses TRBV7-9 with TRBJ2-1; unclear D gene. V was pared by 6 bases and J by 6 bases, with 9 bases between. The CDR3 totals 12 residues. CDR1 is SEHNR, CDR2 FQNEAQ, per germline (reference sequence). CDR3 bases: TGTGCCAGCAGAACTCAGCTCAATGAGCAGTTCTTC. It translates to CASRTQLNEQFF.

This clonotype occurred many times. The chain joins TRBV10-3 to TRBJ2-5; tentatively, D is TRBD2 (6 bases). The CDR3 length is 13 residues. CDR1 is ENHRY, CDR2 SYGVKD, per germline. V lost 5 bases, J lost 5 bases, and 12 bases lay in between. In nucleotides, the CDR3 is TGTGCCATCAGTAAGGAGCTAGCGGAGACCCAGTACTTC. Protein: CAISKELAETQYF.

This clonotype was detected ten times or more. V and J are TRBV5-1 and TRBJ1-5; tentatively, D is TRBD1 (6 bases). V was trimmed by 0 bases and J by 8 bases, leaving 9 bases between them. CDR1 is SGHRS, CDR2 YFSETQ, per germline. The CDR3 has 13 amino acids. DNA for the CDR3: TGCGCCAGCAGCTTGGGGGGGGCTAAGCCCCAGCATTTT. Protein product: CASSLGGAKPQHF. Full variable domain (remainder filled in from reference TRBV5-1 and TRBJ1-5): KAGVTQTPRYLIKTRGQQVTLSCSPISGHRSVSWYQQTPGQGLQFLFEYFSETQRNKGNFPGRFSGRQFSNSRSEMNVSTLELGDSALYLCASSLGGAKPQHFGDGTRLSIL.

There are many counts of this clonotype. At one of its ends the junction is not consistent with the germline gene, which may arise from a read error. The chain uses TRBV7-2 and TRBJ2-4, with TRBD1 matching over 12 bases. This CDR3 has 13 residues. Germline CDR1 is SGHTA and CDR2 is FQGNSA. CDR3 loop: CASSASGQGAEDF. The CDR3 nucleotides read TGTGCCAGCAGCGCTTCGGGACAGGGGGCGGAGGACTTC.